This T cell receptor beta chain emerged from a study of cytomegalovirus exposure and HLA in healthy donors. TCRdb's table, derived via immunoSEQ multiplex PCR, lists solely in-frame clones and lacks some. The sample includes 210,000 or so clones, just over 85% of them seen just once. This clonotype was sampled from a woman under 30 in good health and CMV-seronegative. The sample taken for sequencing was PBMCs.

The CDR3 loop reads CASSYSGTGVTGELFF. CDR3 coding DNA: TGTGCCAGCAGTTACTCGGGGACAGGGGTAACCGGGGAGCTGTTTTTT. V usage is TRBV6-5 and J usage is TRBJ2-2; TRBD1 matches 10 bases. CDR1 is MNHEY and CDR2 is SVGAGI in the germline V gene. J lost 5 bases, V lost 0 bases, and 3 bases had no gene match. CDR3 length equals 16 residues.